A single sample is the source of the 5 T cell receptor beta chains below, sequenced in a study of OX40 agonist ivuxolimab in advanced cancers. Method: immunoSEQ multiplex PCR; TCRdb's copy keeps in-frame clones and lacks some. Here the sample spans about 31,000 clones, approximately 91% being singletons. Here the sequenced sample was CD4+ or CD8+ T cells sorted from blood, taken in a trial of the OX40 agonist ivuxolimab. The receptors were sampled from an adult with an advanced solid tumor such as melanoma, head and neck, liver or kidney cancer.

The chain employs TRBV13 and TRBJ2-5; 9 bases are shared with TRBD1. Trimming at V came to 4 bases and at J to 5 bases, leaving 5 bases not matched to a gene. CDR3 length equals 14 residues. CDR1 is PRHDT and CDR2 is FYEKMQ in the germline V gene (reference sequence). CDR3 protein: CASSSRDREETQYF. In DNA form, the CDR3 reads TGTGCCAGCAGCTCCCGGGACAGGGAGGAGACCCAGTACTTC. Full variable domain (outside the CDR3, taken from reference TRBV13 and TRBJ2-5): AAGVIQSPRHLIKEKRETATLKCYPIPRHDTVYWYQQGPGQDPQFLISFYEKMQSDKGSIPDRFSAQQFSDYHSELNMSSLELGDSALYFCASSSRDREETQYFGPGTRLLVL.

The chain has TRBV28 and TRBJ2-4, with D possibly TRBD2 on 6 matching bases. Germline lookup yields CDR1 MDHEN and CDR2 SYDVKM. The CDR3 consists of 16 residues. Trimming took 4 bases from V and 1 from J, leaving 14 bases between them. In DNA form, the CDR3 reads TGTGCCAGCAGTTCCACTCTAGCGTTCGCCAAAAACATTCAGTACTTC. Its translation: CASSSTLAFAKNIQYF.

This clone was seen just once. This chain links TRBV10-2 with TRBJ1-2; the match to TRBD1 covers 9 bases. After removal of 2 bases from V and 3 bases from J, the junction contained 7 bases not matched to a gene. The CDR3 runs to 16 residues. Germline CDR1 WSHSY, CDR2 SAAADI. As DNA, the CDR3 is TGCGCCAGCAGTGAGCCTCCGGGACAGGGAGACTATGGCTACACCTTC. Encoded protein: CASSEPPGQGDYGYTF.

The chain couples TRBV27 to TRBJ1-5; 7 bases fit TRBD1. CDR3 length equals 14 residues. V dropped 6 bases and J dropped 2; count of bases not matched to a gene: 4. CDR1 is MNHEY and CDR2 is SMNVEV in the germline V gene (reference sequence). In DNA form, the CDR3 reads TGTGCCAGCAGCAGACAGGGCCGCAATCAGCCCCAGCATTTT. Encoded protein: CASSRQGRNQPQHF.

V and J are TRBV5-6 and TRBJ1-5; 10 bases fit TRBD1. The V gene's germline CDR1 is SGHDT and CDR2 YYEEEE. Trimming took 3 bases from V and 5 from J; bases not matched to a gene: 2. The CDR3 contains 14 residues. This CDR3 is CASSSGQGDQPQHF. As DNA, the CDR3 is TGTGCCAGCAGCTCCGGACAGGGGGATCAGCCCCAGCATTTT.